This TCR beta chain was recorded in a study of radiation and T cells in renal cell carcinoma. This CDR3 comprises 16 residues. V shed 4 bases, J shed 1 base, and the junction held 6 bases outside the gene matches. In germline, CDR1 is SGHTA, CDR2 FQGTGA. Time point of the sample: blood 4 weeks post-SBRT, at nephrectomy. Noted treatment: 15 Gy SBRT to primary tumor, nephrectomy 4 weeks later. Nephrectomy followed 15 Gy stereotactic body radiation by 4 weeks. The patient's renal cell carcinoma had clear cell pathology. Some clones are missing from TCRdb's copy, which holds only in-frame ones; the method was immunoSEQ multiplex PCR. The sample lists over 90,000 clones, roughly 82% occurring once.

Sequenced material: blood, taken from a patient whose treatment included radiotherapy and nephrectomy. The rearrangement uses TRBV7-3 and TRBJ2-2, with 7 bases that match TRBD2. This sequence originates from a man in his sixties with renal cell carcinoma. CDR3 protein: CASSSTGGGNTGELFF. As DNA, the CDR3 is TGTGCCAGCAGCTCAACCGGCGGGGGGAACACCGGGGAGCTGTTTTTT. The variable domain in full, with the rest retrieved from reference TRBV7-3 and TRBJ2-2, is GAGVSQTPSNKVTEKGKYVELRCDPISGHTALYWYRQSLGQGPEFLIYFQGTGAADDSGLPNDRFFAVRPEGSVSTLKIQRTERGDSAVYLCASSSTGGGNTGELFFGEGSRLTVL.